These 9 T cell receptor beta chains originate from one sample sequenced in a study of cytomegalovirus exposure and HLA in healthy donors. The PCR had 60 Vbeta and 13 Jbeta primers. The method was immunoSEQ multiplex PCR; TCRdb's version includes in-frame clones alone and lacks a portion of them. Among about 170,000 clones listed, about three quarters were seen once. The sequencing sample was made of PBMCs. These receptors all come from a female donor in good health and CMV-seronegative.

In DNA, the CDR3 is TGCGCCAGCAGCTTGGACTACTACGAGCAGTACTTC. This codes for CASSLDYYEQYF. The chain employs TRBV5-1 and TRBJ2-7; D unresolved. The CDR3 contains 12 residues. Trimming pared 0 bases from V and 3 bases from J, leaving 4 bases between. Germline V lookup: CDR1 SGHRS, CDR2 YFSETQ.

This sequence joins TRBV11-2 and TRBJ2-7; TRBD2 agrees at 10 bases. The CDR3 contains 15 residues. The V and J ends lost 3 bases and 6 bases, in that order; junction bases with no gene match: 8. The germline V gene has CDR1 SGHAT and CDR2 FQNNGV. CDR3 residues: CASSLTTAGGREQYF. The CDR3 DNA follows: TGTGCCAGCAGCTTGACCACAGCGGGGGGGCGCGAGCAGTACTTC.

This sequence joins TRBV4-3 and TRBJ2-7, with a tentative D call TRBD2 (5 bases). CDR3 length: 15 residues. V was pared by 1 base and J by 5 bases, with 15 bases between. Germline CDR1 LGHNA, CDR2 YSLEER. The CDR3 coding sequence is TGCGCCAGCAGCCAAGTTGGACTGGGCGGTGACGAGCAGTACTTC. Translated, it gives CASSQVGLGGDEQYF.

J is TRBJ2-1 and V is TRBV6-1, with 8 nucleotides matching TRBD1. Germline CDR1 reads MNHNS; CDR2 reads SASEGT. Germline trimming cut 3 bases from V and 3 bases from J; bases unmatched to any gene: 1. The CDR3 runs to 14 residues. CDR3 protein: CASSETGDYNEQFF. The CDR3 DNA sequence: TGTGCCAGCAGTGAGACAGGGGACTACAATGAGCAGTTCTTC.

The rearrangement links TRBV7-6 to TRBJ1-1, with 7 bases matching TRBD1. CDR1 is SGHVS, CDR2 FNYEAQ, per germline. This CDR3 has 15 residues. The V and J ends lost 5 bases and 0 bases, in that order; junction bases with no gene match: 6. CDR3 nucleotides: TGTGCCAGCAGCCCGAACAGGGGAATGAACACTGAAGCTTTCTTT. Translation: CASSPNRGMNTEAFF.

The chain recombines TRBV28 with TRBJ2-7; 7 nucleotides agree with TRBD1. V lost 5 bases, J lost 2 bases, and 12 bases stayed unmatched. In germline, CDR1 is MDHEN, CDR2 SYDVKM. There are 16 residues in the CDR3. CDR3 sequence reads: CASSLTPGTAAYEQYF. The CDR3, as DNA: TGTGCCAGCAGTCTTACCCCCGGGACAGCAGCCTACGAGCAGTACTTC.

The genes are TRBV7-6 and TRBJ2-5, with 9 bases identical to TRBD1. V lost 4 bases, J lost 5 bases, and 2 bases stayed unmatched. The CDR3 totals 13 residues. Per the germline V gene, CDR1 is SGHVS and CDR2 is FNYEAQ. The CDR3 DNA sequence: TGTGCCAGCAGCTCCGACAGGGGGGAGACCCAGTACTTC. This codes for CASSSDRGETQYF.

The rearrangement links TRBV25-1 to TRBJ2-1; D may be TRBD1 (6 bases). Trimming pared 4 bases from V and 2 bases from J, leaving 15 bases between. The CDR3 is 16 amino acids. CDR1 and CDR2 (germline): MGHDK, SYGVNS. The CDR3 DNA sequence: TGTGCCAGCAGTGGACAGGACGAGAATACCTACAATGAGCAGTTCTTC. Translation: CASSGQDENTYNEQFF.

The chain links TRBV4-3 to TRBJ1-1; no reliable D call. V was clipped by 8 bases and J by 5 bases, with 9 bases between them. CDR3 length: 11 amino acids. The germline V gene has CDR1 LGHNA and CDR2 YSLEER. CDR3 amino acids: CASGLGTEAFF. CDR3 nucleotide sequence: TGCGCCAGCGGACTCGGGACTGAAGCTTTCTTT.